The 21 T cell receptor beta chains listed next were all sequenced from one sample in a study of OX40 agonist ivuxolimab in advanced cancers. Libraries were built with the immunoSEQ multiplex PCR assay. TCRdb carries this immuneACCESS record with in-frame sequences only. Its versions omit some clonotypes, under half of them owing to an unresolved V gene in the studies checked, with the rest unexplained. This sample comprises about 40,000 clones, about 89% of them detected only once. The ten most abundant clones make up roughly 3.6% of the sample. Sequenced here: CD4+ or CD8+ T cells sorted from blood, sampled in a trial of the OX40 agonist ivuxolimab. These receptors originate from an adult with an advanced solid tumor such as melanoma, head and neck, liver or kidney cancer.

This chain connects TRBV11-3 to TRBJ2-1; D perhaps matches TRBD1 (5 bases). V was cut by 5 bases and J by 7 bases, with 12 bases left in between. The germline CDR1 and CDR2 sequences are SGHNT and YENEEA. The CDR3 has 13 amino acids. CDR3 sequence reads: CASSLDRPNEQFF. CDR3 nucleotides: TGTGCCAGCAGCCTCGACAGACCTAATGAGCAGTTCTTC.

The chain employs TRBV10-3 and TRBJ2-4; TRBD1 is a possible D gene (6 bases). Trimming took 3 bases from V and 5 from J, leaving 11 bases between them. Germline CDR1 and CDR2: ENHRY and SYGVKD. The CDR3 is 14 amino acids. The CDR3 DNA reads TGTGCCATCAGTGAACAGGGCCGGCAAAACATTCAGTACTTC. Translating it yields CAISEQGRQNIQYF.

The V call is TRBV7-8, the J call TRBJ1-1; D unclear. V was shortened by 5 bases and J by 0 bases, with 13 bases between the two germline ends. From germline, CDR1 is SGHVS and CDR2 FQNEAQ. This CDR3 has 15 residues. CDR3: CASSPPERMNTEAFF. The CDR3, as DNA: TGTGCCAGCAGCCCCCCTGAGAGGATGAACACTGAAGCTTTCTTT.

The chain combines TRBV7-1 with TRBJ2-3; D not resolved. TRBV7-1 is known as an ORF, though its function is uncertain. The CDR3 runs 18 residues. The V gene lost 4 bases and the J gene lost 2 bases, with 22 bases spanning the gap. The CDR3 is CASSLSPPRFTFTDTQYF. The DNA of the CDR3 is TGTGCCAGCAGCTTAAGCCCCCCCAGGTTCACCTTCACAGATACGCAGTATTTT.

The J gene is TRBJ2-1, the V gene TRBV18; no clear D gene. The CDR3 covers 13 residues. Trimming left V 5 bases short and J 5 bases short, with 10 bases between. Germline V gene lookup returns CDR1 KGHSH and CDR2 LQKENI. The CDR3 is CASSGGRNNEQFF. CDR3 DNA sequence: TGTGCCAGCTCAGGCGGACGGAACAATGAGCAGTTCTTC. The full variable domain, completed using reference TRBV18 and TRBJ2-1, is NAGVMQNPRHLVRRRGQEARLRCSPMKGHSHVYWYRQLPEEGLKFMVYLQKENIIDESGMPKERFSAEFPKEGPSILRIQQVVRGDSAAYFCASSGGRNNEQFFGPGTRLTVL.

The J gene is TRBJ2-7, the V gene TRBV29-1; D possibly corresponds to TRBD1 (6 bases). The length of the CDR3 is 19 residues. Germline assignment: CDR1 SQVTM and CDR2 ANQGSEA. Deletions cut 2 bases from V and 3 bases from J, with 29 bases between. CDR3 DNA sequence: TGCAGCGTTGAACTACTAGAAGGGACACCGAGGACGGGGCACTACGAGCAGTACTTC. Amino acid sequence: CSVELLEGTPRTGHYEQYF.

The rearrangement joins TRBV6-1 to TRBJ2-7; D remains ambiguous. The CDR3 loop spans 13 amino acids. CDR1 and CDR2 (germline): MNHNS, SASEGT. V lost 5 bases to trimming and J lost 6 bases, with 14 bases between them. The CDR3 loop is CASSTPKPGEQYF. The CDR3, as DNA: TGTGCCAGCAGTACACCCAAACCGGGCGAGCAGTACTTC.

This clone has more than one count but fewer than ten. The chain has TRBV19 and TRBJ1-5; no clear D. This CDR3 has 16 residues. The V gene's germline CDR1 is LNHDA and CDR2 SQIVND (reference sequence). The V end was cut by 3 bases, the J end by 2 bases, with 14 bases between. CDR3 in amino acids: CASSIPPWGGNQPQHF. CDR3 DNA: TGTGCCAGTAGTATTCCCCCATGGGGTGGCAATCAGCCCCAGCATTTT.

This clone appeared a single time. V is TRBV6-6 and J is TRBJ1-1, with D perhaps TRBD1 (6 bases). The CDR3 runs 13 residues. Germline V gene sequence: CDR1 MNHNY, CDR2 SVGAGI (reference sequence). Trimming removed 6 bases from V and 4 bases from J, with 12 bases in between. For the CDR3, the DNA is TGTGCCAGCAGGTCACAGGGTTCCACTGAAGCTTTCTTT. This translates into CASRSQGSTEAFF.

The rearrangement uses TRBV30 and TRBJ2-7; 8 nucleotides line up with TRBD1. Per germline, CDR1 GTSNPN and CDR2 SVGIG (reference sequence). The J segment lost 2 bases and the V segment lost 3 bases, leaving 15 bases of the junction unmatched. The length of the CDR3 is 17 residues. The CDR3 sequence: CAWRPWATGQGTYEQYF. The CDR3 DNA follows: TGTGCCTGGAGACCTTGGGCAACCGGACAGGGAACCTACGAGCAGTACTTC.

The chain is built from TRBV27 and TRBJ2-1, with TRBD2 matching 7 bases. The germline gives CDR1 MNHEY, CDR2 SMNVEV (reference sequence). The CDR3 length is 17 residues. V lost 5 bases, J lost 2 bases, and 12 bases stayed unmatched. CDR3 loop: CASSGSHGGRPYNEQFF. The CDR3 nucleotides are TGTGCCAGCAGTGGCTCCCACGGCGGGAGACCCTACAATGAGCAGTTCTTC.

The chain is built from TRBV28 and TRBJ1-4; 8 bases align to TRBD1. The V gene's germline CDR1 is MDHEN and CDR2 SYDVKM. After removal of 6 bases from V and 8 bases from J, the junction contained 5 bases not matched to a gene. The CDR3 spans 13 residues. The DNA of the CDR3 is TGTGCCAGCAGGCGGACAGGGAGGGAAAAACTGTTTTTT. This encodes CASRRTGREKLFF.

V usage is TRBV4-1 and J usage is TRBJ1-5; weak D call: TRBD1 (6 bases). The CDR3 runs to 16 residues. CDR1 and CDR2 from the germline V gene are MGHRA and YSYEKL. V was clipped by 1 base and J by 7 bases, with 17 bases between them. CDR3 DNA: TGCGCCAGCAGCCAAGCCTTGGCCCCCGGGGGCCAGCCCCAGCATTTT. Amino acids: CASSQALAPGGQPQHF.

The chain employs TRBV27 and TRBJ1-2, with unresolved D. CDR3 length equals 13 residues. Trimming pared 3 bases from V and 6 bases from J, leaving 11 bases between. Germline lookup yields CDR1 MNHEY and CDR2 SMNVEV (reference sequence). CDR3 amino acids: CASSFLDSDGYTF. CDR3 sequence (DNA): TGTGCCAGCAGTTTTCTGGATTCGGATGGCTACACCTTC.

CDR3 loop: CASSIFSGAGSGVYEQYF. CDR3 DNA sequence: TGTGCCAGTAGTATTTTTTCCGGGGCGGGTTCGGGCGTTTACGAGCAGTACTTC. This chain connects TRBV19 to TRBJ2-7, with D perhaps being TRBD1 or TRBD2 (5 bases each). This CDR3 is built from 18 residues. V was clipped by 3 bases and J by 4 bases, with 25 bases between them. Germline CDR1 is LNHDA and CDR2 is SQIVND (reference sequence).

This clone is medium-sized in the sample. The chain links TRBV28 to TRBJ1-5; D is possibly TRBD1 (5 bases). This CDR3 region has 13 residues. CDR1 is MDHEN and CDR2 is SYDVKM in the germline V gene. The CDR3 DNA is TGTGTCACCCGGGGGGGGGTCAATCAGCCCCAGCATTTT. This codes for CVTRGGVNQPQHF.

This chain uses TRBV11-2 with TRBJ2-7; D is unclear. Between the trimmed V and J ends, which lost 8 bases and 2 bases, there was a span of 19 bases. The CDR3 sequence is 15 residues long. Germline CDR1 is SGHAT and CDR2 is FQNNGV. Written as DNA, the CDR3 is TGTGCCAGCTCATCGGTAAAGGCTATCCCCTACGAGCAGTACTTC. As protein: CASSSVKAIPYEQYF.

V gene TRBV11-1 combines with J gene TRBJ1-2; 7 bases fit TRBD1. Looked up from germline, CDR1 is SGHAT and CDR2 is FQDESV (reference sequence). Trimming took 1 base from V and 8 from J; bases not matched to a gene: 4. CDR3 length: 13 amino acids. The CDR3: CASSLEEGAGYTF. In nucleotides, the CDR3 is TGTGCCAGCAGCTTAGAAGAGGGGGCAGGCTACACCTTC.

As DNA, the CDR3 is TGTGCCAGCAGCTTAAGGCCTAGCGGACCCTACGAGCAGTACTTC. The encoded protein is CASSLRPSGPYEQYF. This chain links TRBV7-3 with TRBJ2-7, with 7 bases matching TRBD2. This CDR3 comprises 15 residues. V shed 1 base, J shed 2 bases, and the junction held 5 bases outside the gene matches. The germline V gene has CDR1 SGHTA and CDR2 FQGTGA.

Of note for this clone: The junction departs from germline at one end; a sequencing error may be responsible. This same CDR3 is encoded by further DNA sequences in the sample. This sequence joins TRBV7-8 and TRBJ1-6; D ambiguous. Germline-derived CDR1 and CDR2 are SGHVS and FQNEAQ. The CDR3 sequence is 16 residues long. The CDR3 region is CASSSQIRTYNSPLHF. The CDR3 nucleotides are TGTGCCAGCAGCTCCCAGATTCGGACCTATAATTCACCCCTCCATTTT.

This clone was counted only a few times. V is TRBV18 and J is TRBJ1-1; TRBD1 agrees at 8 bases. The germline gives CDR1 KGHSH, CDR2 LQKENI. The CDR3 length is 17 residues. With 2 bases clipped from V and 4 bases from J, the junction kept 12 bases outside the gene matches. The CDR3 DNA reads as TGTGCCAGCTCACCATTAACTCCTGGACAGGGAGGCACTGAAGCTTTCTTT. This translates into CASSPLTPGQGGTEAFF.